This T cell receptor (beta chain) originates from a study of cytomegalovirus exposure and HLA in healthy donors. Study-level points and caveats: Association with HLA alleles at 0.05 false discovery rate was found for around 15,000 TCR beta sequences in a later analysis.

PCR primers comprised 60 Vbeta and 13 Jbeta primers. Using immunoSEQ multiplex PCR, the repertoire was profiled, and TCRdb retains in-frame clones only, with some absent. The sample data list over 100,000 clones. Regarding this clone: Its target is unknown.

V lost 2 bases, J lost 8 bases, and 3 bases stayed unmatched. The CDR3 is made up of 14 amino acids. The germline V gene has CDR1 SGHVS and CDR2 FNYEAQ. The rearrangement uses TRBV7-6 and TRBJ1-4; TRBD1 matches 9 bases. Sequenced material: PBMCs. The sequence was collected from a man younger than 40 in good health and CMV-seronegative. The CDR3 bases are TGTGCCAGCAGCTTATACGGGACAGGGGAAAAACTGTTTTTT. It is translated as CASSLYGTGEKLFF.